This T cell receptor (beta chain) was profiled in a study of T cells in Graves' hyperthyroidism and ophthalmopathy. The study, taken as a whole, reports: Most thyroid-expanded clonotypes above 0.001 were also found in blood.

RNA transcripts gave rise to amplified TCR beta CDR3 regions. Researchers ran a first-round RT-PCR on the TCR CDR3 using the HTBI primer set. TCRdb ran MiXCR on the multiplex PCR reads and lists one entry per CDR3 protein. The top ten hold around 62% of the sample, which has hundreds of thousands of distinct CDR3 sequences, roughly 20% seen once. This clonotype was observed many times. Its antigen is undetermined. What was sequenced was blood. The clonotype originates from a man aged 25-45 years with Graves' ophthalmopathy.

The CDR3 DNA reads as TGTGCCAGCAGAGTTCGGGCTAGCGGGAGTTGGGGCGGGGAGCTGTTTTTT. Amino acids: CASRVRASGSWGGELFF. The chain links TRBV27 to TRBJ2-2; 10 bases are a match to TRBD2. The CDR3 loop spans 17 amino acids. Germline V CDR1 and CDR2: MNHEY, SMNVEV (reference sequence). Trimming at V came to 6 bases and at J to 7 bases, leaving 14 bases not matched to a gene.